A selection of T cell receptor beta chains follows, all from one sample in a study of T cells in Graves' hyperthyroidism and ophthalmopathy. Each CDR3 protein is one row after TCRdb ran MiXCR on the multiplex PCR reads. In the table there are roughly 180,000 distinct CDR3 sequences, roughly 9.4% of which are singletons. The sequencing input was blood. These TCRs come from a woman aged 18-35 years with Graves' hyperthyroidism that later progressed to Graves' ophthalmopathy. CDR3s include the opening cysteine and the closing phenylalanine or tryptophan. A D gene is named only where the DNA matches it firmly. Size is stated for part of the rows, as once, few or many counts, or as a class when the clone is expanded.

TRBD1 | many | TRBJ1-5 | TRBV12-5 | CASGPDRFNQPQHF | TGTGCTAGTGGTCCGGACAGGTTCAATCAGCCCCAGCATTTT
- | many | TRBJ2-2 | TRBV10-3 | CAISAGGGDTGELFF | TGTGCCATCAGTGCCGGTGGAGGCGACACCGGGGAGCTGTTTTTT
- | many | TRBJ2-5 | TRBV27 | CASSLSLLGEQETQYF | TGTGCCAGCAGTTTATCTCTGCTGGGAGAGCAAGAGACCCAGTACTTC
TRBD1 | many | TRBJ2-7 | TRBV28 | CASSLRTGSYEQYF | TGTGCCAGCAGTCTCAGGACAGGTTCCTACGAGCAGTACTTC
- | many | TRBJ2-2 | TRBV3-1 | CASSQLGTNTGELFF | TGTGCCAGCAGCCAACTCGGCACTAACACCGGGGAGCTGTTTTTT
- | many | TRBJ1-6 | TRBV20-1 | CSARALGQTGDSPLHF | TGCAGTGCTAGAGCCCTGGGGCAGACCGGGGATTCACCCCTCCACTTT
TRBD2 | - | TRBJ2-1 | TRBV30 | CAWGIPTSGGIGEQFF | TGTGCCTGGGGTATTCCGACTAGCGGGGGGATCGGTGAGCAGTTCTTC
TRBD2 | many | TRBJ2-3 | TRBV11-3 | CASSFSGGSTDTQYF | TGTGCCAGCAGCTTTAGCGGGGGGTCCACAGATACGCAGTATTTT
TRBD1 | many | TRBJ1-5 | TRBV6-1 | CASSRDSHQPQHF | TGTGCCAGCAGCAGGGACAGCCATCAGCCCCAGCATTTT
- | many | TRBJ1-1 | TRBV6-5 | CASRVGTANTEAFF | TGTGCCAGCAGAGTAGGGACGGCGAACACTGAAGCTTTCTTT
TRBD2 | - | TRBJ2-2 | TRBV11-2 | CASSSFRTSGGAGTGELFF | TGTGCCAGCAGCTCATTTAGGACTAGCGGGGGGGCCGGCACCGGGGAGCTGTTTTTT
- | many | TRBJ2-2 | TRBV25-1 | CASSETGRPNTGELFF | TGTGCCAGCAGTGAAACGGGGAGGCCCAACACCGGGGAGCTGTTTTTT
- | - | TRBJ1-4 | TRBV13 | CASNLGGIGEKLFF | TGTGCCAGCAACCTAGGGGGAATCGGTGAAAAACTGTTTTTT
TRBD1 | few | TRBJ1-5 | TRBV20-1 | CSAIQGGLLLSNQPQHF | TGCAGTGCTATACAGGGGGGTCTTTTGTTGAGCAATCAGCCCCAGCATTTT
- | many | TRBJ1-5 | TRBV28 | CASSLFYQPQHF | TGTGCCAGCAGTTTATTTTATCAGCCCCAGCATTTT
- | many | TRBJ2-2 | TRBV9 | CASSVVNTANTGELFF | TGTGCCAGCAGCGTAGTCAACACGGCGAACACCGGGGAGCTGTTTTTT
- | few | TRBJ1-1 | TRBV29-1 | CSSGTSSLEAFF | TGCAGCTCGGGGACATCCTCGCTGGAGGCTTTCTTT
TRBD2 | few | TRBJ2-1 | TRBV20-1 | CSAKYSGRVWNEQFF | TGCAGTGCTAAATATAGCGGGAGGGTGTGGAATGAGCAGTTCTTC
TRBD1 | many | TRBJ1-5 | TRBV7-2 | CASSLDRTYQPQHF | TGTGCCAGCAGCCTGGACAGGACCTATCAGCCCCAGCATTTT
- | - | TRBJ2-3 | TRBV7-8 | CASSIGAGASTDTQYF | TGTGCCAGCAGCATTGGGGCAGGGGCGAGCACAGATACGCAGTATTTT
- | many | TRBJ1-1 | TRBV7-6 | CASSSRARTEAFF | TGTGCCAGCAGCTCCCGAGCGCGAACTGAAGCTTTCTTT
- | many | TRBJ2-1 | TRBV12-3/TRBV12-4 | CASSLRSGCPFF | TGTGCCAGCAGTTTAAGGTCCGGGTGCCCGTTCTTC
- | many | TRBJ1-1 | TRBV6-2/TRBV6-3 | CASSLFLVQLKDRKAFF | TGTGCCAGCAGTTTATTCTTAGTACAGTTGAAGGATCGGAAAGCTTTCTTT
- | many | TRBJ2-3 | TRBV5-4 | CASGIAEPTDTQYF | TGTGCCAGCGGAATAGCGGAGCCCACAGATACGCAGTATTTT
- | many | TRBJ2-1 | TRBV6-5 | CASSYEDTVSSYNEQFF | TGTGCCAGCAGTTACGAGGACACCGTAAGCTCCTACAATGAGCAGTTCTTC
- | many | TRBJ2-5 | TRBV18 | CASSPLREAPQETQYF | TGTGCCAGCTCACCACTGAGGGAGGCCCCCCAAGAGACCCAGTACTTC
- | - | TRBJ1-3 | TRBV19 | CASSGSRTVDNTIYF | TGTGCCAGTAGCGGTTCGAGGACGGTGGACAACACCATATATTTT
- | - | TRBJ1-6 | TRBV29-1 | CSVDSRRTYSPLHF | TGCAGCGTTGACTCTCGGAGGACTTATTCACCCCTCCACTTT
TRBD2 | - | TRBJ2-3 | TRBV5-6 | CASSFMSAGGTDTQYF | TGTGCCAGCAGCTTTATGTCGGCGGGGGGGACAGATACGCAGTATTTT
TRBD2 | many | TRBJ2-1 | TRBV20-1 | CSSLGLAGVEQFF | TGCAGCTCTCTGGGACTAGCGGGAGTAGAGCAGTTCTTC
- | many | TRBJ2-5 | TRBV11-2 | CASSLGDQETQYF | TGTGCCAGCAGCTTAGGCGATCAAGAGACCCAGTACTTC
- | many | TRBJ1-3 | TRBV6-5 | CASSYLTEAGNTIYF | TGTGCCAGCAGTTACTTGACTGAAGCTGGAAACACCATATATTTT
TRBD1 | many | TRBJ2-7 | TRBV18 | CASSPQDRAYEQYF | TGTGCCAGCTCACCGCAGGACAGGGCATACGAGCAGTACTTC
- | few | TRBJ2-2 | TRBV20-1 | CSAEFRAITGELFF | TGCAGTGCTGAGTTTAGGGCCATCACCGGGGAGCTGTTTTTT
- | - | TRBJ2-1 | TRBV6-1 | CASSIPGGYEQFF | TGTGCCAGCAGCATCCCCGGGGGATATGAGCAGTTCTTC
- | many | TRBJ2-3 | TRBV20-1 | CSASRRESTDTQYF | TGCAGTGCTAGCCGGCGGGAAAGCACAGATACGCAGTATTTT
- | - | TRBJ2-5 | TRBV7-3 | CASSADIQETQYF | TGTGCCAGCAGCGCGGACATCCAAGAGACCCAGTACTTC
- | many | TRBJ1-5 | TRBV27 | CASSLTLQQPQHF | TGTGCCAGCAGTTTAACTCTTCAGCAGCCCCAGCATTTT
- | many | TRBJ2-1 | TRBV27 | CASTPHVLYNEQFF | TGTGCCAGCACCCCACACGTCCTGTACAATGAGCAGTTCTTC
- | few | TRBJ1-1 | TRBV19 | CASSIGQLNTEAFF | TGTGCCAGTAGTATAGGACAGCTAAACACTGAAGCTTTCTTT
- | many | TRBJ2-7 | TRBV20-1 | CSARSGIDEQYF | TGCAGTGCGCGTTCGGGAATCGACGAGCAGTACTTC
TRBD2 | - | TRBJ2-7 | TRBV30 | CAWSPSGGSSYEQYF | TGTGCCTGGAGTCCTAGCGGGGGCAGCTCCTACGAGCAGTACTTC
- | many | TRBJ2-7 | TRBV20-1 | CSASFQGNYEQYF | TGCAGTGCTAGCTTTCAGGGCAACTACGAGCAGTACTTC
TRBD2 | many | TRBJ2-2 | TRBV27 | CASSLLAGNTGELFF | TGTGCCAGCAGTTTACTAGCGGGTAACACCGGGGAGCTGTTTTTT
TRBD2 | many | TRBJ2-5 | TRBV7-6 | CASSRTSGGVWGETQYF | TGTGCCAGCAGCCGGACTAGCGGGGGGGTGTGGGGAGAGACCCAGTACTTC
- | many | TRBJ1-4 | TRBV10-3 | CAISGSNEKLFF | TGTGCCATCTCAGGGTCTAATGAAAAACTGTTTTTT
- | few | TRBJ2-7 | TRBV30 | CAWSEYEQYF | TGTGCCTGGAGTGAGTACGAGCAGTACTTC
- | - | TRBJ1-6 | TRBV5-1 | CASSDSQGLGSPLHF | TGCGCCAGCAGCGACTCACAGGGTCTGGGTTCACCCCTCCACTTT
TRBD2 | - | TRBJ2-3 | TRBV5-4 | CASAIAGRTDTQYF | TGTGCCAGCGCGATAGCGGGACGTACAGATACGCAGTATTTT
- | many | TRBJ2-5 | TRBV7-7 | CASSLGWTVGLETQYF | TGTGCTAGCAGCTTGGGATGGACAGTAGGCTTGGAGACCCAGTACTTC
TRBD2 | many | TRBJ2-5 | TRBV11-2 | CASSLLAGGWQTQYF | TGTGCCAGCAGCTTGCTAGCGGGGGGGTGGCAGACCCAGTACTTC
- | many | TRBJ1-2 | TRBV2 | CASSAGRPNYGYTF | TGTGCCAGCAGTGCTGGCAGGCCTAACTATGGCTACACCTTC
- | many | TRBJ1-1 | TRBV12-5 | CASGLVRNSGEWPEAFF | TGTGCTAGTGGTTTGGTAAGAAACTCAGGGGAATGGCCTGAAGCTTTCTTT
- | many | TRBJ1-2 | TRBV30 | CAWSVSWDGYTF | TGTGCCTGGAGTGTTAGCTGGGATGGCTACACCTTC